Listed here are 10 T cell receptor beta chains from one sample, sequenced in a study of PD-1 blockade in mismatch repair-deficient tumors. TCRdb's copy holds only in-frame clones and misses some; the assay was immunoSEQ multiplex PCR. The sample yields about 25,000 clones, approximately 84% seen once. Source: PBMCs, taken before pembrolizumab treatment. The origin of the receptors is an adult with mismatch repair-deficient cancer.

V gene TRBV28 combines with J gene TRBJ2-3; D call uncertain. CDR1 MDHEN and CDR2 SYDVKM come from the germline V gene. The V end was cut by 5 bases, the J end by 3 bases, with 6 bases between. This CDR3 comprises 12 residues. The CDR3 spells CASSTQTDTQYF. Here the CDR3 DNA reads TGTGCCAGCAGTACTCAAACAGATACGCAGTATTTT.

The chain recombines TRBV15 with TRBJ1-1, with TRBD1 matching over 8 bases. The CDR3 has 15 amino acids. V was pared by 7 bases and J by 0 bases, with 7 bases of the junction left unmatched. The germline gives CDR1 LNHNV, CDR2 YYDKDF (reference sequence). The CDR3 sequence: CATNPGGSLNTEAFF. The CDR3 DNA sequence: TGTGCCACCAACCCAGGGGGCAGTCTGAACACTGAAGCTTTCTTT.

This chain links TRBV6-1 with TRBJ2-5; D is ambiguous. The tail of the sequence fits TRBJ2-7 better, so the J call may be wrong. The CDR3 sequence is 14 residues long. The V gene's germline CDR1 is MNHNS and CDR2 SASEGT. CDR3 DNA sequence: TGTGCCAGCAGTGGAGGATTTTCCCACTACGAGCAGTACTTC. It is translated as CASSGGFSHYEQYF.

The V call is TRBV2, the J call TRBJ2-2, with TRBD1 matching 7 bases. Trimming removed 8 bases from V and 7 bases from J; junction bases left unmatched: 4. Germline values: CDR1 SNHLY, CDR2 FYNNEI. The CDR3 spans 12 residues. The DNA for the CDR3 is TGTGCCAGCGACCGGGACAGCGGGGAGCTGTTTTTT. It is translated as CASDRDSGELFF.

This clone was detected a few times. The chain links TRBV5-6 to TRBJ1-6; possible D gene TRBD1, 6 bases. The CDR3 runs to 16 residues. V dropped 4 bases and J dropped 6 bases, with 17 bases sitting between them. Germline V gene sequence: CDR1 SGHDT, CDR2 YYEEEE. The CDR3 reads CASSLRGARSNSPLHF. The DNA of the CDR3 is TGTGCCAGCAGCCTACGGGGGGCTAGAAGTAATTCACCCCTCCACTTT.

The chain is built from TRBV6-5 and TRBJ1-2, with TRBD1 identical over 7 bases. The CDR3 runs to 14 residues. The trim removed 5 bases at V and 8 bases at J, leaving 11 bases unmatched. Germline V gives CDR1 MNHEY, CDR2 SVGAGI. CDR3 nucleotide sequence: TGTGCCAGCAGTCCAAGGGGGGCGACAGGGGGCTACACCTTC. Translated, it gives CASSPRGATGGYTF.

The V gene is TRBV2, the J gene TRBJ2-7, with D tentatively TRBD1 (5 bases). Germline CDR1 and CDR2: SNHLY and FYNNEI. The CDR3 has 13 residues. Trimming shortened V by 7 bases and J by 0 bases, and 10 bases separated the two germline ends. CDR3 amino acids: CASIQATSYEQYF. The CDR3, as DNA: TGTGCCAGCATACAGGCAACCTCCTACGAGCAGTACTTC.

The chain is built from TRBV18 and TRBJ2-7, with D perhaps matching TRBD1 (5 bases). Trimming removed 6 bases from V and 6 bases from J, with 18 bases in between. From germline, CDR1 is KGHSH and CDR2 LQKENI. This CDR3 is 14 amino acids long. CDR3 coding DNA: TGTGCCAGCTCCCTAACAGGCTTACGTGGCGAGCAGTACTTC. This encodes CASSLTGLRGEQYF.

This chain connects TRBV7-3 to TRBJ2-1; 9 bases are a match to TRBD2. Germline V CDR1 and CDR2: SGHTA, FQGTGA. J was trimmed by 8 bases and V by 1 base; bases with no gene match: 6. This CDR3 comprises 15 residues. In DNA form, the CDR3 reads TGTGCCAGCAGCTTAAATCCAGCGGGAGGATATGAGCAGTTCTTC. Its protein is CASSLNPAGGYEQFF.

The chain carries TRBV6-5 and TRBJ2-7, with 8 bases that match TRBD1. V was clipped by 8 bases and J by 6 bases; unmatched bases: 6. This CDR3 comprises 12 residues. The germline V gene has CDR1 MNHEY and CDR2 SVGAGI. This CDR3 is CASGTGQAEQYF. CDR3 DNA sequence: TGTGCCAGCGGGACGGGACAGGCCGAGCAGTACTTC.